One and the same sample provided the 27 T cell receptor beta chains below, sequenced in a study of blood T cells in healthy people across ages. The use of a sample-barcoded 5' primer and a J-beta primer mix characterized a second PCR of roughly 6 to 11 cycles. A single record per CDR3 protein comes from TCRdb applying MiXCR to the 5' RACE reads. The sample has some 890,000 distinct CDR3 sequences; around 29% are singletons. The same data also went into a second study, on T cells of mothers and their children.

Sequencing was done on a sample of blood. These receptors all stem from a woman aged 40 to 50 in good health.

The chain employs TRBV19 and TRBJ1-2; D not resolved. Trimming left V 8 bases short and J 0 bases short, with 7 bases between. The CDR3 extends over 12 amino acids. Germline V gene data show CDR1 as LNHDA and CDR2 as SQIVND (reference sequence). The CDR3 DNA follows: TGTGCCAGTCTTTCTTCTAACTATGGCTACACCTTC. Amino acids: CASLSSNYGYTF.

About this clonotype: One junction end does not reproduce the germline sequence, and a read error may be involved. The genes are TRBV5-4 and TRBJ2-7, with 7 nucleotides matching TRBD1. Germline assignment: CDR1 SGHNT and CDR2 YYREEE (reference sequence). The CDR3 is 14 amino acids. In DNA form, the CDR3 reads TGTACCAGCAGCGTACCGGGACAGTCCTACGAGCAGTACTTC. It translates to CTSSVPGQSYEQYF.

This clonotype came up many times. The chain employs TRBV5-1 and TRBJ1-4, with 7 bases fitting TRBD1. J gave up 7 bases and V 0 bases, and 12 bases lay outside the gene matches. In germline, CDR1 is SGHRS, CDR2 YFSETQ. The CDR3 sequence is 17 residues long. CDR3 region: CASSLDPDRVGSEKLFF. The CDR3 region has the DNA TGCGCCAGCAGCTTGGACCCTGACAGGGTCGGGAGTGAAAAACTGTTTTTT. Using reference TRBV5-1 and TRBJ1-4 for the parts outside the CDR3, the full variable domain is KAGVTQTPRYLIKTRGQQVTLSCSPISGHRSVSWYQQTPGQGLQFLFEYFSETQRNKGNFPGRFSGRQFSNSRSEMNVSTLELGDSALYLCASSLDPDRVGSEKLFFGSGTQLSVL.

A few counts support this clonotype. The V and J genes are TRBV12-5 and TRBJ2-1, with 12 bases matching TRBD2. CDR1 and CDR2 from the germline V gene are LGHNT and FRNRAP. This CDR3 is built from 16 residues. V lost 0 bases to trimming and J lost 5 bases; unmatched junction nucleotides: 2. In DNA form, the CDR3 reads TGTGCTAGTGGTTTGGTCCTAGCGGGGGGGCACAATGAGCAGTTCTTC. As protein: CASGLVLAGGHNEQFF.

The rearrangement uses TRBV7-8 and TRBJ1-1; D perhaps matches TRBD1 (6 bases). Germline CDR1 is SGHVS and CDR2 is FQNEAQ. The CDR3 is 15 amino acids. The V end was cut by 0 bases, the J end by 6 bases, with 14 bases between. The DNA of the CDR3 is TGTGCCAGCAGCTTAGCGACAGGTGGTGTCTCTGAAGCTTTCTTT. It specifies CASSLATGGVSEAFF.

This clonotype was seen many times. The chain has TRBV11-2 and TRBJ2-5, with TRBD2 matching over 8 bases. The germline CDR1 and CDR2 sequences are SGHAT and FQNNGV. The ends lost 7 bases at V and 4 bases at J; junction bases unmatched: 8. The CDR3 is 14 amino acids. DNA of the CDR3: TGTGCCAGCACCCTATTGCGGGGGGCAGAGACCCAGTACTTC. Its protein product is CASTLLRGAETQYF.

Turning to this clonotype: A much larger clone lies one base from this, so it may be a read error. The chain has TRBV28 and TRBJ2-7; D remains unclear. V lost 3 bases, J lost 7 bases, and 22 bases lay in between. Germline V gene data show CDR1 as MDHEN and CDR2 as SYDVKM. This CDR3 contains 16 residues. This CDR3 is CASSLDIGSPYNEQYF. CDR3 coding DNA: TGTGCCAGCAGTTTGGATATAGGTTCACCTTACAATGAGCAGTACTTC. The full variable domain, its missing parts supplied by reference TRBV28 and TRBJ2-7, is DVKVTQSSRYLVKRTGEKVFLECVQDMDHENMFWYRQDPGLGLRLIYFSYDVKMKEKGDIPEGYSVSREKKERFSLILESASTNQTSMYLCASSLDIGSPYNEQYFGPGTRLTVT.

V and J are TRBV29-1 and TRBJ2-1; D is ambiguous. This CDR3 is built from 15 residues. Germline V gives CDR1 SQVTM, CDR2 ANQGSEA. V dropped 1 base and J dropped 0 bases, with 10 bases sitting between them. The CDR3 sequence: CSVEGSTASYNEQFF. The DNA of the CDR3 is TGCAGCGTTGAAGGAAGTACAGCCTCCTACAATGAGCAGTTCTTC.

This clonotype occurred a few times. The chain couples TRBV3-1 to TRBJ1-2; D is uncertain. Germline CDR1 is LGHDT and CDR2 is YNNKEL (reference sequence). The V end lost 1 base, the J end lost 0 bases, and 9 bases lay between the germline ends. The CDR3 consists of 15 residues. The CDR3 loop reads CASSQVPTPNYGYTF. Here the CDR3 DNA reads TGTGCCAGCAGCCAAGTACCGACCCCTAACTATGGCTACACCTTC.

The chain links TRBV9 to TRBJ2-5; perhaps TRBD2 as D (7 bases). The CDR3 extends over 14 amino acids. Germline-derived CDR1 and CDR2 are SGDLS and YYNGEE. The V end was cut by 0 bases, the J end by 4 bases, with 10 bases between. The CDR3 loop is CASSVGGGRETQYF. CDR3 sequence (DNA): TGTGCCAGCAGCGTAGGGGGGGGCCGAGAGACCCAGTACTTC.

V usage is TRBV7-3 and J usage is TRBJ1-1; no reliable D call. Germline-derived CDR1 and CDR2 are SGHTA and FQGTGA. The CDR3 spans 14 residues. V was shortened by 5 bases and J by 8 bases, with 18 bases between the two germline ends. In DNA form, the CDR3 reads TGTGCCAGCAGCCCAACCCACAGTTCATCGGAAGCTTTCTTT. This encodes CASSPTHSSSEAFF. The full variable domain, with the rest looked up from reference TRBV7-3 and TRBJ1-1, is GAGVSQTPSNKVTEKGKYVELRCDPISGHTALYWYRQSLGQGPEFLIYFQGTGAADDSGLPNDRFFAVRPEGSVSTLKIQRTERGDSAVYLCASSPTHSSSEAFFGQGTRLTVV.

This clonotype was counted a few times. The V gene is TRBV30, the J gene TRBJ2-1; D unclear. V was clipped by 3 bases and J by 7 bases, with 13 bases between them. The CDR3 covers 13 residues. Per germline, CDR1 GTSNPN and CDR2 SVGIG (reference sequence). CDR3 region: CAWSPQVKNEQFF. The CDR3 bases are TGTGCCTGGAGCCCTCAAGTTAAGAATGAGCAGTTCTTC.

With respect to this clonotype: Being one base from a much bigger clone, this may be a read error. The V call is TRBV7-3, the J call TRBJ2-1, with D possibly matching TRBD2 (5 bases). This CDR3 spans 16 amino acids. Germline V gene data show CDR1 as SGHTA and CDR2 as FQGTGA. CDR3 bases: TGTGCCAGCAGCTTAACCCCTCTAGCAACCTACAATGGGCAGTTCTTC. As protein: CASSLTPLATYNGQFF.

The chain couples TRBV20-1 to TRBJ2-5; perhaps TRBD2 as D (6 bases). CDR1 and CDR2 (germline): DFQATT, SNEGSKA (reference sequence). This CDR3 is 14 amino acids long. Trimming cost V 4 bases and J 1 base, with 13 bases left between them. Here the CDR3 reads CSATGREAQETQYF. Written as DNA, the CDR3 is TGCAGTGCTACGGGCAGGGAGGCCCAAGAGACCCAGTACTTC.

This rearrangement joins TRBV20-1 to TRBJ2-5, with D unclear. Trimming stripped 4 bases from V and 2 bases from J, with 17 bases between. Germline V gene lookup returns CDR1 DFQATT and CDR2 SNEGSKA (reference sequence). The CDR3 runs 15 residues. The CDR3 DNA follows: TGCAGTGCTAAAGATCTTAAGGCACCACAAGAGACCCAGTACTTC. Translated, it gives CSAKDLKAPQETQYF.

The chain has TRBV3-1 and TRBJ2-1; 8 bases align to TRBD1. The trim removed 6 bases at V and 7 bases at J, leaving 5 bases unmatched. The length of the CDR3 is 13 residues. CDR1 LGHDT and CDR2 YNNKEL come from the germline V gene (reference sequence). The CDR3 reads CASRPTGGNEQFF. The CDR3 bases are TGTGCCAGCAGACCTACAGGGGGTAATGAGCAGTTCTTC.

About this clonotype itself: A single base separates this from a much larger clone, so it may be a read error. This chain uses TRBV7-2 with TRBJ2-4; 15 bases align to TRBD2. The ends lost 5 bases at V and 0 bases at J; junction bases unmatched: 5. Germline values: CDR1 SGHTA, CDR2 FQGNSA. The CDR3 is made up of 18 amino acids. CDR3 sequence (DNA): TGTGCCAGCAGCCAGGGACTAGCGGGGGGTTTAGCCAAAAACATTCAGTACTTC. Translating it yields CASSQGLAGGLAKNIQYF.

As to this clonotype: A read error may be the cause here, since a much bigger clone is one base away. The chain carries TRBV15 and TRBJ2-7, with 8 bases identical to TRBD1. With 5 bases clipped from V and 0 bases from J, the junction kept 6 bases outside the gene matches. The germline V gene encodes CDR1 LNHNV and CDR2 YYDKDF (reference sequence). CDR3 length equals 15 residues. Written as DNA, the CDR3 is TGTGCCACCAGCGGGGGGACAGGTCTCTCCTACGAGCAGTACGTC. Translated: CATSGGTGLSYEQYV.

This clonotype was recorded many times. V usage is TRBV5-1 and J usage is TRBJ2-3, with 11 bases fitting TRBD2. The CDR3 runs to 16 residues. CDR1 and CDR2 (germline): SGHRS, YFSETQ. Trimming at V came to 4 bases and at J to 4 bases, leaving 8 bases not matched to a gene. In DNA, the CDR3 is TGCGCCAGCAGCCCCTTTAGCGGGGGGGCGGCAGATACGCAGTATTTT. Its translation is CASSPFSGGAADTQYF.

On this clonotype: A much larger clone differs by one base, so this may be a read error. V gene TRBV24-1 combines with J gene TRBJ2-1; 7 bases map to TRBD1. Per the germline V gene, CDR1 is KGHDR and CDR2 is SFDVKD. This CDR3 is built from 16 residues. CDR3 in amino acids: CATGEGGSGRGNEQFF. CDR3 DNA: TGTGCCACCGGTGAAGGCGGTTCGGGCAGGGGGAATGAGCAGTTCTTC.

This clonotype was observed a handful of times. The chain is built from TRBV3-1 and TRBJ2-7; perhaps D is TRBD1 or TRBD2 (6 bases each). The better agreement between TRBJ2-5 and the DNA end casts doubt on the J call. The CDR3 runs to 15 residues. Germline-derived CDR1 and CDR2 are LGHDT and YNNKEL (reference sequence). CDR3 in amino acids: CASSEMGGQGGTQYF. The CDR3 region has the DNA TGTGCCAGCAGCGAAATGGGGGGCCAGGGCGGGACCCAGTACTTC.

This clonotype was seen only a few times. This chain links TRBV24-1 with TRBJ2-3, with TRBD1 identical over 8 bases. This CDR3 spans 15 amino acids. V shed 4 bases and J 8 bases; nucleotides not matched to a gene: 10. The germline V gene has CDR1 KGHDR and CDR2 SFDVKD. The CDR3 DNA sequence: TGTGCCACCAGTGACTTCGGCGGACAGGGAGCTACGCAGTATTTT. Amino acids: CATSDFGGQGATQYF.

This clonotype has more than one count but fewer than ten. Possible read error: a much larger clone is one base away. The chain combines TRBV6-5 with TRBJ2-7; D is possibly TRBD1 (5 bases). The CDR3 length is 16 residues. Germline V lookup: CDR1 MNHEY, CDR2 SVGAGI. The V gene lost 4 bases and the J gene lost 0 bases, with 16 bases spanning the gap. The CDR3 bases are TGTGCCAGCAGTTGTTCGGGCAGGGCGAGCTCCTACGAGCAGTACTTC. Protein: CASSCSGRASSYEQYF.

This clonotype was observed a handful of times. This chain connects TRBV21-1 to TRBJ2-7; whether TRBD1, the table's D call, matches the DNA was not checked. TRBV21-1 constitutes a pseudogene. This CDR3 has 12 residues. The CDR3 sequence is CASRDTLYEQYF. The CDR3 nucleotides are TGTGCCAGCCGGGACACCCTATACGAGCAGTACTTC.

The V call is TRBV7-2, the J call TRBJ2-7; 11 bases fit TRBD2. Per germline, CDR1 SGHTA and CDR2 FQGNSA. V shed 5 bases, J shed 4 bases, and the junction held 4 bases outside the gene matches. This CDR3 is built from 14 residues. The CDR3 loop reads CASSKTSGGYEQYF. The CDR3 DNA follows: TGTGCCAGCAGCAAAACTAGCGGGGGTTACGAGCAGTACTTC.

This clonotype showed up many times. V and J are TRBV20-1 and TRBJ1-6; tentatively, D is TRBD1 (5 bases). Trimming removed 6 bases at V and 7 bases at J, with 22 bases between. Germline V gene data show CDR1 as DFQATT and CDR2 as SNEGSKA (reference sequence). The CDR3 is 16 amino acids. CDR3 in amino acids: CSARGIRGAGNSPLHF. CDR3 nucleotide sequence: TGCAGTGCCCGAGGAATCCGAGGGGCTGGAAATTCACCCCTCCACTTT.

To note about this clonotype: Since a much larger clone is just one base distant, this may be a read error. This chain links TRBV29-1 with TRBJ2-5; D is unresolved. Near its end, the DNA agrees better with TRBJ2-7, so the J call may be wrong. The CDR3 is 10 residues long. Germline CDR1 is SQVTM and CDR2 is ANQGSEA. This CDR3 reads CSVLDYEQYF. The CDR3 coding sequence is TGCAGCGTTCTAGACTACGAGCAGTACTTC.